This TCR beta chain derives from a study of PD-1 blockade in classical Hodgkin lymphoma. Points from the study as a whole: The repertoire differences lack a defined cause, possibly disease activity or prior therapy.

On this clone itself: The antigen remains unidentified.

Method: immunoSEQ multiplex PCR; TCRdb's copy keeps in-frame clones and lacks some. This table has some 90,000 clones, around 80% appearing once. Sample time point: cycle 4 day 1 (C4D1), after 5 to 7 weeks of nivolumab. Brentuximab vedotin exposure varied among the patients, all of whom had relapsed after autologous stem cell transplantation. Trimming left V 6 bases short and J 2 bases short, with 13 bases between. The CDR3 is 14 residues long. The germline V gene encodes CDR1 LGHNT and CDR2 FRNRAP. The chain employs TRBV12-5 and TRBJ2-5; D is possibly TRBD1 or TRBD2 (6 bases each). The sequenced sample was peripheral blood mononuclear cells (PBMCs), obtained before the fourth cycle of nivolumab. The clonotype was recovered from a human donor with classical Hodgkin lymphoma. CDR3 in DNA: TGTGCTAGTGGCGAGGGGGGCGTTCAAGAGACCCAGTACTTC. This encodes CASGEGGVQETQYF.